The 26 T cell receptor beta chains below come from one sample, sequenced in a study of beta chain features in type 1 diabetes. Findings and limits, study-wide: Type 1 diabetes patients had moderately but significantly shorter TCRB CDR3s in all four CD4+ subsets.

Their recognized antigens are unknown. The investigators reverse transcribed all of the isolated RNA, so they sequenced expressed TCRB transcripts. Assay used: immunoSEQ multiplex PCR; TCRdb lists only in-frame clones, some missing. This table has 600,000 to 700,000 clones, roughly 13% appearing once. The source material was naive CD4+ T cells from blood. Every receptor here comes from a man younger than 35 with type 1 diabetes.

J is TRBJ2-5 and V is TRBV2, with unresolved D. The CDR3 spans 13 residues. Germline values: CDR1 SNHLY, CDR2 FYNNEI. The V and J ends lost 1 base and 2 bases respectively, with 5 bases between them. The CDR3 DNA reads TGTGCCAGCAGTGAAGGGCTACAAGAGACCCAGTACTTC. This codes for CASSEGLQETQYF. The full variable domain, in which reference TRBV2 and TRBJ2-5 provide the parts outside the CDR3, is EPEVTQTPSHQVTQMGQEVILRCVPISNHLYFYWYRQILGQKVEFLVSFYNNEISEKSEIFDDQFSVERPDGSNFTLKIRSTKLEDSAMYFCASSEGLQETQYFGPGTRLLVL.

V is TRBV30 and J is TRBJ1-5; no clear D gene. The V end was cut by 2 bases, the J end by 8 bases, with 16 bases between. Germline values: CDR1 GTSNPN, CDR2 SVGIG (reference sequence). The CDR3 loop spans 14 amino acids. The chain's CDR3 is CAWSSSDSREPQHF. The CDR3 DNA reads TGTGCCTGGAGTTCCTCGGATTCAAGGGAGCCCCAGCATTTT.

This clone was seen a few times. The chain is built from TRBV28 and TRBJ2-7; tentatively, D is TRBD1 or TRBD2 (6 bases each). CDR1 is MDHEN and CDR2 is SYDVKM in the germline V gene. Trimming took off 10 bases at V and 2 bases at J, with 21 bases between the two ends. The CDR3 sequence is 15 residues long. In nucleotides, the CDR3 is TGTGCCACCGGGTTGGGGGGCGATACGCCCTACGAGCAGTACTTC. Residues: CATGLGGDTPYEQYF.

This clone was observed a handful of times. The sample contains more than one DNA sequence encoding this CDR3. CDR3 sequence (DNA): TGTGCCAGCAGTTACTCAAGGGAGACCCAGTACTTC. Amino acids: CASSYSRETQYF. The V and J genes are TRBV6-5 and TRBJ2-5, with D unclear. This CDR3 comprises 12 residues. Germline-derived CDR1 and CDR2 are MNHEY and SVGAGI. V gave up 0 bases and J gave up 5 bases, with 4 bases separating them.

This clone has only a few counts. The chain recombines TRBV7-6 with TRBJ2-7; TRBD1 matches at 12 bases. V dropped 5 bases and J dropped 5; count of bases not matched to a gene: 10. Germline-derived CDR1 and CDR2 are SGHVS and FNYEAQ. This CDR3 is 16 amino acids long. CDR3 in DNA: TGTGCCAGCAGCCCCCTGGGGGGACAGGGGGCGAACGAGCAGTACTTC. Its protein product is CASSPLGGQGANEQYF.

The chain joins TRBV10-3 to TRBJ1-2; D not certain. Per the germline V gene, CDR1 is ENHRY and CDR2 is SYGVKD. This CDR3 region has 15 residues. The ends were cut back, 0 bases at V and 1 base at J, with 9 bases in the middle. The CDR3 region has the DNA TGTGCCATCAGTGAGTCGAGTGTGGGTAACTATGGCTACACCTTC. Protein: CAISESSVGNYGYTF.

The genes are TRBV29-1 and TRBJ2-3; 8 bases align to TRBD1. Trimming at V came to 5 bases and at J to 6 bases, leaving 13 bases not matched to a gene. Per germline, CDR1 SQVTM and CDR2 ANQGSEA. This CDR3 is built from 15 residues. The CDR3 bases are TGCAGCGTTTCCGACGGACAGGGTTGGGGGGATACGCAGTATTTT. This gives the protein CSVSDGQGWGDTQYF.

This clone was recorded a few times. The V and J genes are TRBV7-9 and TRBJ1-5; D is unresolved. Germline V gene sequence: CDR1 SEHNR, CDR2 FQNEAQ (reference sequence). The V end was cut by 5 bases, the J end by 2 bases, with 10 bases between. The CDR3 consists of 14 residues. The CDR3 DNA reads as TGTGCCAGCAGCCCGGTTGGGGGCAATCAGCCCCAGCATTTT. Translating it yields CASSPVGGNQPQHF.

This chain links TRBV13 with TRBJ1-1, with 9 bases matching TRBD1. Germline trimming cut 6 bases from V and 6 bases from J; bases unmatched to any gene: 11. The CDR3 totals 15 residues. Germline assignment: CDR1 PRHDT and CDR2 FYEKMQ (reference sequence). CDR3 coding DNA: TGTGCCAGCAGACACCCTACAGGGGGCGCGGCTGAAGCTTTCTTT. This encodes CASRHPTGGAAEAFF.

This clone was observed a few times. J is TRBJ1-2 and V is TRBV28, with TRBD1 matching 7 bases. Germline lookup yields CDR1 MDHEN and CDR2 SYDVKM. This CDR3 is built from 14 residues. With 6 bases clipped from V and 6 bases from J, the junction kept 10 bases outside the gene matches. DNA of the CDR3: TGTGCCAGCAGCCCCGCGACAGGGTTAGATGGCTACACCTTC. It is translated as CASSPATGLDGYTF.

This clone has more than one count but fewer than ten. The V and J genes are TRBV12-5 and TRBJ2-2, with unresolved D. Germline V gene lookup returns CDR1 LGHNT and CDR2 FRNRAP. The CDR3 length is 14 residues. Trimming took off 0 bases at V and 5 bases at J, with 7 bases between the two ends. The DNA for the CDR3 is TGTGCTAGTGGTTTGGTAACGGTTACCGGGGAGCTGTTTTTT. It specifies CASGLVTVTGELFF.

There are a few counts of this clone. This chain uses TRBV28 with TRBJ1-2; D unclear. The germline V gene has CDR1 MDHEN and CDR2 SYDVKM. The CDR3 contains 12 residues. Between the trimmed V and J ends, which lost 3 bases and 4 bases, there was a span of 6 bases. This chain's CDR3 is CASSFAGYGYTF. Here the CDR3 DNA reads TGTGCCAGCAGTTTCGCAGGCTATGGCTACACCTTC.

The chain employs TRBV2 and TRBJ1-1; a weak D match, TRBD1 (6 bases). There are 15 residues in the CDR3. Germline CDR1 reads SNHLY; CDR2 reads FYNNEI. Trimming took 7 bases from V and 0 from J, leaving 15 bases between them. CDR3 region: CASIQQGSMNTEAFF. The CDR3 DNA follows: TGTGCCAGCATTCAACAGGGTTCTATGAACACTGAAGCTTTCTTT. Full variable domain (rest looked up from reference TRBV2 and TRBJ1-1): EPEVTQTPSHQVTQMGQEVILRCVPISNHLYFYWYRQILGQKVEFLVSFYNNEISEKSEIFDDQFSVERPDGSNFTLKIRSTKLEDSAMYFCASIQQGSMNTEAFFGQGTRLTVV.

For the CDR3, the DNA is TGTGCCAGCAGCCCCACGGCTTTGAACACCGGGGAGCTGTTTTTT. Translation: CASSPTALNTGELFF. The J gene is TRBJ2-2, the V gene TRBV5-4; D remains ambiguous. CDR3 length equals 15 residues. V gave up 4 bases and J gave up 1 base, with 11 bases separating them. CDR1 SGHNT and CDR2 YYREEE come from the germline V gene (reference sequence).

The chain recombines TRBV5-8 with TRBJ2-7; possibly TRBD1 for D (5 bases). Germline V gene sequence: CDR1 SGHTS, CDR2 YDEGEE. V lost 4 bases and J lost 5, with 16 bases in between. The CDR3 runs to 14 residues. The CDR3 DNA follows: TGTGCCAGCAGCCGGAAGGGAACAGGCCACGAGCAGTACTTC. As protein: CASSRKGTGHEQYF.

This clone was counted only a few times. The chain's CDR3 is CASRWGPTSTDTQYF. Written as DNA, the CDR3 is TGTGCCAGCAGATGGGGACCGACTAGCACAGATACGCAGTATTTT. The chain carries TRBV2 and TRBJ2-3; the D gene could be TRBD1 or TRBD2 (5 bases each). The length of the CDR3 is 15 residues. Germline V CDR1 and CDR2: SNHLY, FYNNEI. Trimming removed 6 bases at V and 0 bases at J, with 13 bases between.

This clone was counted only a few times. This chain links TRBV9 with TRBJ2-5; 8 bases are a match to TRBD1. The ends lost 8 bases at V and 4 bases at J; junction bases unmatched: 4. Per the germline V gene, CDR1 is SGDLS and CDR2 is YYNGEE. There are 12 residues in the CDR3. CDR3 protein: CASQGATETQYF. The CDR3 DNA reads TGTGCCAGTCAGGGGGCTACAGAGACCCAGTACTTC. The full variable domain, in which reference TRBV9 and TRBJ2-5 provide the parts outside the CDR3, is DSGVTQTPKHLITATGQRVTLRCSPRSGDLSVYWYQQSLDQGLQFLIQYYNGEERAKGNILERFSAQQFPDLHSELNLSSLELGDSALYFCASQGATETQYFGPGTRLLVL.

This chain connects TRBV13 to TRBJ1-1; 11 positions match TRBD1. Germline V gene sequence: CDR1 PRHDT, CDR2 FYEKMQ (reference sequence). The CDR3 sequence is 18 residues long. V was clipped by 4 bases and J by 5 bases; unmatched bases: 15. In DNA, the CDR3 is TGTGCCAGCAGCTCGTTCGGGACAGGGGGATTGGTTGATACTGAAGCTTTCTTT. Translation: CASSSFGTGGLVDTEAFF.

This chain links TRBV7-2 with TRBJ2-3; D unclear. Per the germline V gene, CDR1 is SGHTA and CDR2 is FQGNSA. The CDR3 covers 13 residues. Trimming left V 3 bases short and J 4 bases short, with 8 bases between. The CDR3 DNA follows: TGTGCCAGCAGCTTTGTCGGCCCAGATACGCAGTATTTT. Encoded protein: CASSFVGPDTQYF.

This chain joins TRBV9 and TRBJ2-3; tentatively, D is TRBD2 (6 bases). Germline V gene lookup returns CDR1 SGDLS and CDR2 YYNGEE. The V gene lost 4 bases and the J gene lost 0 bases, with 18 bases spanning the gap. The CDR3 extends over 17 amino acids. CDR3 nucleotides: TGTGCCAGCAGCAACCCCCCCCCGGGGACTAGCACAGATACGCAGTATTTT. Amino acids: CASSNPPPGTSTDTQYF.

This clone was observed a few times. The chain links TRBV2 to TRBJ1-2; D ambiguous. CDR3 length: 12 amino acids. The V end lost 2 bases, the J end lost 5 bases, and 6 bases lay between the germline ends. CDR1 SNHLY and CDR2 FYNNEI come from the germline V gene. The CDR3 is CASSEPSYGYTF. CDR3 sequence (DNA): TGTGCCAGCAGTGAACCCTCTTATGGCTACACCTTC.

This clone occurred a few times. V is TRBV10-3 and J is TRBJ2-1; 7 nucleotides align to TRBD2. V shed 7 bases and J 8 bases; nucleotides not matched to a gene: 8. The V gene's germline CDR1 is ENHRY and CDR2 SYGVKD. CDR3 size: 13 residues. The CDR3 loop reads CAIMGLTGHEQFF. CDR3 nucleotides: TGTGCCATCATGGGACTAACTGGGCATGAGCAGTTCTTC.

The chain uses TRBV30 and TRBJ2-1; 11 nucleotides line up with TRBD2. The CDR3 extends over 14 amino acids. V gave up 4 bases and J gave up 2 bases; unmatched junction bases: 1. Germline CDR1 and CDR2: GTSNPN and SVGIG (reference sequence). The CDR3 protein is CAWTTSGTYNEQFF. In DNA form, the CDR3 reads TGTGCCTGGACGACTAGCGGGACCTACAATGAGCAGTTCTTC.

The chain combines TRBV10-2 with TRBJ2-2; TRBD1 agrees at 7 bases. Germline V gene data show CDR1 as WSHSY and CDR2 as SAAADI. V was pared by 6 bases and J by 4 bases, with 14 bases of the junction left unmatched. The CDR3 consists of 17 residues. The CDR3 sequence is CASRSLQGQRVTGELFF. CDR3 DNA sequence: TGCGCCAGCAGATCTTTACAGGGACAGCGAGTCACCGGGGAGCTGTTTTTT.

The V and J genes are TRBV7-9 and TRBJ2-1; D is uncertain. Germline CDR1 is SEHNR and CDR2 is FQNEAQ (reference sequence). CDR3 length: 13 amino acids. Trimming took off 6 bases at V and 4 bases at J, with 10 bases between the two ends. The DNA for the CDR3 is TGTGCCAGCAGTTTTCTAGATTACAATGAGCAGTTCTTC. Translating gives CASSFLDYNEQFF.

This clone turned up a few times. The chain couples TRBV14 to TRBJ1-6; no reliable D call. V was clipped by 3 bases and J by 9 bases, with 9 bases between them. Germline CDR1 reads SGHDN; CDR2 reads FVKESK. The CDR3 has 13 residues. The CDR3 DNA follows: TGTGCCAGCAGCCAGGGAGAGGTTTCACCCCTCCACTTT. This gives the protein CASSQGEVSPLHF.